One sample yielded the 23 T cell receptor beta chains listed below, sequenced in a study of blood T cell repertoires in COVID-19. Repertoires were generated with immunoSEQ multiplex PCR, while TCRdb's copy carries only in-frame clones and drops some. The sample has roughly 700,000 clones, about 90% seen once. The sequenced material came from peripheral blood. These receptors were obtained from a woman aged 18-29 years with acute or convalescent COVID-19.

The chain combines TRBV7-8 with TRBJ1-1, with TRBD1 matching 11 bases. The CDR3 has 16 amino acids. After removal of 5 bases from V and 2 bases from J, the junction contained 7 bases not matched to a gene. The germline V gene encodes CDR1 SGHVS and CDR2 FQNEAQ. This CDR3 is CASSLTGTGGNTEAFF. The CDR3 DNA reads TGTGCCAGCAGCCTGACCGGGACAGGGGGTAACACTGAAGCTTTCTTT.

The chain joins TRBV28 to TRBJ2-7; 14 bases line up with TRBD2. The CDR3 is 17 amino acids. The germline gives CDR1 MDHEN, CDR2 SYDVKM. V gave up 4 bases and J gave up 3 bases; unmatched junction bases: 8. The CDR3 DNA reads TGTGCCAGCAGTTCCCTCGGGACTAGCGGGGGAATCTACGAGCAGTACTTC. Translated, it gives CASSSLGTSGGIYEQYF. Full variable domain (remainder filled in from reference TRBV28 and TRBJ2-7): DVKVTQSSRYLVKRTGEKVFLECVQDMDHENMFWYRQDPGLGLRLIYFSYDVKMKEKGDIPEGYSVSREKKERFSLILESASTNQTSMYLCASSSLGTSGGIYEQYFGPGTRLTVT.

The chain is built from TRBV6-5 and TRBJ1-2; TRBD1 aligns across 11 bases. The CDR3 has 16 residues. V lost 2 bases, J lost 3 bases, and 5 bases stayed unmatched. Per germline, CDR1 MNHEY and CDR2 SVGAGI. The DNA of the CDR3 is TGTGCCAGCAGTTACAGACCGGGACAGGGGGACTATGGCTACACCTTC. It yields the protein CASSYRPGQGDYGYTF.

CDR3 bases: TGTGCCAGCCCTAGGACAGTGAGGGATACGCAGTATTTT. Its translation: CASPRTVRDTQYF. The J gene is TRBJ2-3, the V gene TRBV2, with D maybe TRBD1 (6 bases). Looked up from germline, CDR1 is SNHLY and CDR2 is FYNNEI. The V end lost 8 bases, the J end lost 6 bases, and 15 bases lay between the germline ends. CDR3 length equals 13 residues.

J is TRBJ2-1 and V is TRBV4-3; 9 nucleotides match TRBD1. Losses at the gene ends were 1 base for V and 8 bases for J; bases not matched to a gene: 9. The germline gives CDR1 LGHNA, CDR2 YSLEER. This CDR3 has 16 amino acids. CDR3 DNA sequence: TGCGCCAGCAGCCAAGTTCCCCGGGACAGGGTACATGAGCAGTTCTTC. Its translation is CASSQVPRDRVHEQFF.

The chain recombines TRBV30 with TRBJ2-2; D might be TRBD2 (5 bases). Trimming left V 0 bases short and J 6 bases short, with 8 bases between. CDR3 length: 13 amino acids. Germline assignment: CDR1 GTSNPN and CDR2 SVGIG (reference sequence). The DNA for the CDR3 is TGTGCCTGGAGTGTATCGGGGTCCGGGGAGCTGTTTTTT. Translating it yields CAWSVSGSGELFF.

The V and J genes are TRBV9 and TRBJ1-1; D gene ambiguous. V lost 2 bases to trimming and J lost 0 bases, with 14 bases between them. CDR1 is SGDLS and CDR2 is YYNGEE in the germline V gene. The CDR3 totals 16 residues. CDR3 residues: CASSVGPRGLNTEAFF. The CDR3 DNA is TGTGCCAGCAGCGTGGGCCCCCGGGGTTTGAACACTGAAGCTTTCTTT.

The V gene is TRBV4-2, the J gene TRBJ2-1; unclear D gene. The CDR3 totals 12 residues. V lost 1 base to trimming and J lost 6 bases, with 4 bases between them. Germline V gene data show CDR1 as LGHNA and CDR2 as YNFKEQ. CDR3 nucleotides: TGTGCCAGCAGCCAAGGAGTCAATGAGCAGTTCTTC. Its translation is CASSQGVNEQFF.

The rearrangement links TRBV9 to TRBJ2-1; 7 nucleotides agree with TRBD2. Germline V gives CDR1 SGDLS, CDR2 YYNGEE. This CDR3 contains 18 residues. The trim removed 4 bases at V and 5 bases at J, leaving 18 bases unmatched. The chain's CDR3 is CASSSRLLWGTIDNEQFF. The CDR3 DNA is TGTGCCAGCAGCTCCCGCCTGCTATGGGGGACTATCGACAATGAGCAGTTCTTC.

The rearrangement joins TRBV5-1 to TRBJ2-5; TRBD2 might be the D (6 bases). Germline CDR1 SGHRS, CDR2 YFSETQ. The CDR3 runs to 15 residues. V dropped 3 bases and J dropped 4 bases, with 16 bases sitting between them. The CDR3 DNA reads as TGCGCCAGCAGCTCACCTTATGCGGGGATAGAGACCCAGTACTTC. It translates to CASSSPYAGIETQYF.

The chain is built from TRBV10-3 and TRBJ1-2, with TRBD1 identical over 7 bases. This CDR3 contains 12 residues. Trimming cost V 7 bases and J 8 bases; bases outside gene matches: 7. The germline CDR1 and CDR2 sequences are ENHRY and SYGVKD. The CDR3 DNA is TGTGCCATCACCCAGGGGGAATACGGCTACACCTTC. Its protein is CAITQGEYGYTF.

V is TRBV13 and J is TRBJ2-1; D gene ambiguous. CDR3 length: 11 residues. CDR1 is PRHDT, CDR2 FYEKMQ, per germline (reference sequence). V was trimmed by 5 bases and J by 4 bases, leaving 3 bases between them. The CDR3 spells CASSQYNEQFF. DNA of the CDR3: TGTGCCAGCAGCCAGTACAATGAGCAGTTCTTC.

The chain couples TRBV18 to TRBJ1-2; D unresolved. V lost 2 bases and J 5 bases, leaving 12 bases between the germline ends. The V gene's germline CDR1 is KGHSH and CDR2 LQKENI. CDR3 size: 14 residues. Written as DNA, the CDR3 is TGTGCCAGCTCACCAGGGGAGGGCCTGTATGGCTACACCTTC. This codes for CASSPGEGLYGYTF. Looking up the rest from reference TRBV18 and TRBJ1-2 gives the full variable domain: NAGVMQNPRHLVRRRGQEARLRCSPMKGHSHVYWYRQLPEEGLKFMVYLQKENIIDESGMPKERFSAEFPKEGPSILRIQQVVRGDSAAYFCASSPGEGLYGYTFGSGTRLTVV.

In DNA, the CDR3 is TGTGCCAGCAGGTTCAGCGGCGCAGATACGCAGTATTTT. It translates to CASRFSGADTQYF. The chain recombines TRBV28 with TRBJ2-3, with D perhaps TRBD2 (5 bases). Trimming pared 6 bases from V and 4 bases from J, leaving 11 bases between. The CDR3 extends over 13 amino acids. In germline, CDR1 is MDHEN, CDR2 SYDVKM.

This chain joins TRBV30 and TRBJ2-7; TRBD1 is a possible D gene (5 bases). Trimming removed 2 bases from V and 2 bases from J, with 10 bases in between. CDR1 is GTSNPN and CDR2 is SVGIG in the germline V gene (reference sequence). CDR3 length: 13 residues. The DNA of the CDR3 is TGTGCCTGGAGTCGGCAGGACACCTACGAGCAGTACTTC. Residues: CAWSRQDTYEQYF.

This clone has a single count. Other DNA sequences in the same sample also yield this CDR3. In nucleotides, the CDR3 is TGTGCCAGCAGCGTACGGGGAGATACGCAGTATTTT. It translates to CASSVRGDTQYF. The chain joins TRBV9 to TRBJ2-3, with D perhaps TRBD2 (5 bases). This CDR3 spans 12 amino acids. V dropped 1 base and J dropped 5 bases, with 5 bases sitting between them. The germline V gene encodes CDR1 SGDLS and CDR2 YYNGEE.

The genes are TRBV5-6 and TRBJ1-1; unclear D gene. The germline V and J ends were trimmed by 2 bases and 10 bases, with 12 bases remaining between them. CDR1 and CDR2 (germline): SGHDT, YYEEEE. The length of the CDR3 is 12 residues. The CDR3 nucleotides are TGTGCCAGCAGCTTCCGGCTGAGGGTAGCTTTCTTT. Amino acid sequence: CASSFRLRVAFF.

J is TRBJ1-2 and V is TRBV5-1; D gene unclear. The ends were cut back, 0 bases at V and 0 bases at J, with 15 bases in the middle. CDR1 and CDR2 (germline): SGHRS, YFSETQ. This CDR3 is built from 17 residues. CDR3 sequence (DNA): TGCGCCAGCAGCTTGGACGGCGACTATTCCTCTAACTATGGCTACACCTTC. It specifies CASSLDGDYSSNYGYTF.

The V gene is TRBV13, the J gene TRBJ1-2, with a weak D call TRBD1 (6 bases). Germline V gene data show CDR1 as PRHDT and CDR2 as FYEKMQ (reference sequence). V lost 5 bases to trimming and J lost 7 bases, with 20 bases between them. The CDR3 runs to 15 residues. The CDR3 protein is CASSPGGSGATGYTF. CDR3 nucleotide sequence: TGTGCCAGCAGCCCGGGAGGGTCAGGGGCCACTGGCTACACCTTC.

The chain links TRBV15 to TRBJ2-7; no firm D call. Trimming left V 0 bases short and J 0 bases short, with 12 bases between. This CDR3 is 16 amino acids long. The V gene's germline CDR1 is LNHNV and CDR2 YYDKDF (reference sequence). CDR3 coding DNA: TGTGCCACCAGCAGAGATTCCCTCCGGGTCTCCTACGAGCAGTACTTC. Its protein is CATSRDSLRVSYEQYF.

V is TRBV2 and J is TRBJ2-1; D possibly corresponds to TRBD1 (7 bases). The CDR3 contains 15 residues. Germline CDR1 SNHLY, CDR2 FYNNEI. V gave up 8 bases and J gave up 5 bases, with 19 bases separating them. For the CDR3, the DNA is TGTGCCAGCTGGGAGGCAGGGGGTTTTCACAATGAGCAGTTCTTC. Encoded protein: CASWEAGGFHNEQFF.

The V call is TRBV21-1, the J call TRBJ1-1; the table's D call TRBD1 went unverified against the DNA. TRBV21-1 is classified as a pseudogene. The CDR3 consists of 15 residues. This CDR3 reads CASTPQGAASTEAFF. CDR3 bases: TGTGCCAGCACCCCCCAGGGGGCCGCCTCAACTGAAGCTTTCTTT.

The J gene is TRBJ1-2, the V gene TRBV15; D gene unclear. CDR1 and CDR2 (germline): LNHNV, YYDKDF (reference sequence). V lost 8 bases, J lost 4 bases, and 8 bases lay in between. The CDR3 contains 11 residues. The CDR3 region has the DNA TGTGCCACCGCCAGGTTCTATGGCTACACCTTC. Translated, it gives CATARFYGYTF.